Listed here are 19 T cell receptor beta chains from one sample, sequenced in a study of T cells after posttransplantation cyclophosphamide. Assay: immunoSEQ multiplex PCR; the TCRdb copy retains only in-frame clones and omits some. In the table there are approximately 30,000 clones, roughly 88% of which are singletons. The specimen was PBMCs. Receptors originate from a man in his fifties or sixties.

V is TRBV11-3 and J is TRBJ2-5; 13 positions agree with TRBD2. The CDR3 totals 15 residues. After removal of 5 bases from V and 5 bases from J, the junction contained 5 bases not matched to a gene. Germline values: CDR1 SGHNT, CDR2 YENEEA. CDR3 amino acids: CASSNGLAGAETQYF. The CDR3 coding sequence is TGTGCCAGCAGCAACGGACTAGCGGGGGCGGAGACCCAGTACTTC.

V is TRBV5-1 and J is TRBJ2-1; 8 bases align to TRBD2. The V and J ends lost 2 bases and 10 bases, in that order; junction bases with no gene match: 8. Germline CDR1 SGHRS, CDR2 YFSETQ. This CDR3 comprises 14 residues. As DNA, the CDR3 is TGCGCCAGCAGCTTTGAACCGAGCGGGGGCGAGCAGTTCTTC. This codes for CASSFEPSGGEQFF.

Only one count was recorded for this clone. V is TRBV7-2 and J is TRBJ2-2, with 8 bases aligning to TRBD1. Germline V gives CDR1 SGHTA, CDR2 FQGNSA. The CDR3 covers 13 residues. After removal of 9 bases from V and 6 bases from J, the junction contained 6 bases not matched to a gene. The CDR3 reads CARDRVGAGELFF. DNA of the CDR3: TGTGCCAGGGACAGGGTAGGCGCCGGGGAGCTGTTTTTT.

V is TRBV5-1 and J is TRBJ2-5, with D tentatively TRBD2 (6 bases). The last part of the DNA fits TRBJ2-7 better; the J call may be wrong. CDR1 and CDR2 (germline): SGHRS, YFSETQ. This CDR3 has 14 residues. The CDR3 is CASSFSGGTYEQYF. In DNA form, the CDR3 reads TGCGCCAGCAGCTTTAGCGGAGGTACCTACGAGCAGTACTTC.

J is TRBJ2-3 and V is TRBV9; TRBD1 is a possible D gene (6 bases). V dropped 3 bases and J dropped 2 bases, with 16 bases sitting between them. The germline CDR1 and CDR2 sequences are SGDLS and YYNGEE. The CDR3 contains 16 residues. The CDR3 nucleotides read TGTGCCAGCAGCGCACCTGGGGGCCGTGTCACAGATACGCAGTATTTT. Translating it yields CASSAPGGRVTDTQYF.

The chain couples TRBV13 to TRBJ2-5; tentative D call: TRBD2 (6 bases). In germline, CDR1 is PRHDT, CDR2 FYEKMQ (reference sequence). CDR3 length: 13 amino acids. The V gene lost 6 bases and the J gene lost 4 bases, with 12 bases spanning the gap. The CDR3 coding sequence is TGTGCCAGCAGATTATCGGGGGTAGAGACCCAGTACTTC. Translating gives CASRLSGVETQYF.

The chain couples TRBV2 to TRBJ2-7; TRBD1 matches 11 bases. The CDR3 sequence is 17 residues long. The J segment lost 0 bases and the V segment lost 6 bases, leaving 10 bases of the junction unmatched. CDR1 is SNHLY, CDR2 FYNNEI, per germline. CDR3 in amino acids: CASRPGTGGASSYEQYF. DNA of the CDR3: TGTGCCAGCAGGCCCGGGACAGGGGGGGCAAGCTCCTACGAGCAGTACTTC.

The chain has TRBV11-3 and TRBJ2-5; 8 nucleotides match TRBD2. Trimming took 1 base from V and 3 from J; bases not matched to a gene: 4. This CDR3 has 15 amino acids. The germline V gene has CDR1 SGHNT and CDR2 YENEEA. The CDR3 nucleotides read TGTGCCAGCAGCTTAGCTAGTAGCGGGAAAGAGACCCAGTACTTC. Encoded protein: CASSLASSGKETQYF.

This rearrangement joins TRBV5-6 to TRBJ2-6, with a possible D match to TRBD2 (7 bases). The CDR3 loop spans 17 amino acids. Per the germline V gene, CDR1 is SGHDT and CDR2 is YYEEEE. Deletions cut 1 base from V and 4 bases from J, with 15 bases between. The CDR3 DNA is TGTGCCAGCAGCTTGAGGGGGGGCGTCTACGGGGCCAACGTCCTGACTTTC. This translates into CASSLRGGVYGANVLTF.

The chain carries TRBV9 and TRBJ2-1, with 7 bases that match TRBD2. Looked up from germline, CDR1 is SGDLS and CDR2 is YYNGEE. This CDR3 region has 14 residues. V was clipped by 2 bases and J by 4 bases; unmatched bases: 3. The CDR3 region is CASSVQAGYNEQFF. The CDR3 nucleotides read TGTGCCAGCAGCGTCCAAGCGGGGTACAATGAGCAGTTCTTC.

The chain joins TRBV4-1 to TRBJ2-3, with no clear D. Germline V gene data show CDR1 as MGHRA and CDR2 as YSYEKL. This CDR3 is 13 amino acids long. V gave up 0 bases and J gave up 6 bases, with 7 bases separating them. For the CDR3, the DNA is TGCGCCAGCAGCCAAGAATCCGGGGATACGCAGTATTTT. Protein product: CASSQESGDTQYF.

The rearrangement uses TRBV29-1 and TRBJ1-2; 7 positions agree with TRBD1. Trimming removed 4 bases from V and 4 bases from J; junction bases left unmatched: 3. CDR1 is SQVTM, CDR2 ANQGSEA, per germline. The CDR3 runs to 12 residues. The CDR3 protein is CSVGDSPYGYTF. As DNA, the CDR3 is TGCAGCGTTGGGGACAGCCCCTATGGCTACACCTTC.

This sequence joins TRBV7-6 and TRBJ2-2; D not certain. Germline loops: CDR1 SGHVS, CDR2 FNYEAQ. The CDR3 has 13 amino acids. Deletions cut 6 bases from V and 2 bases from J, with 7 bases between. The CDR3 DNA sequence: TGTGCCAGCAGACTTATAAACACCGGGGAGCTGTTTTTT. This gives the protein CASRLINTGELFF.

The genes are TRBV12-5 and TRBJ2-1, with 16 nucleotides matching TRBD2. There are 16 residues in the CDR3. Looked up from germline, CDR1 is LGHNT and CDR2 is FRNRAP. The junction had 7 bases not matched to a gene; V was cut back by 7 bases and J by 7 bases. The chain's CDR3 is CASATGTSGGGNEQFF. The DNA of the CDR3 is TGTGCTAGTGCCACGGGGACTAGCGGGGGGGGGAATGAGCAGTTCTTC.

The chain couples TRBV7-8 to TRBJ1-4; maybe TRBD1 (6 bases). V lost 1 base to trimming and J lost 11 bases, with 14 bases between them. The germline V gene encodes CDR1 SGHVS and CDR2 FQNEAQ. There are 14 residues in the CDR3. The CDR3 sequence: CASSLEQGFGKLFF. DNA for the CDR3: TGTGCCAGCAGCTTAGAACAGGGATTCGGGAAACTGTTTTTT. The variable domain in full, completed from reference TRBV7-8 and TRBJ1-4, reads GAGVSQSPRYKVAKRGQDVALRCDPISGHVSLFWYQQALGQGPEFLTYFQNEAQLDKSGLPSDRFFAERPEGSVSTLKIQRTQQEDSAVYLCASSLEQGFGKLFFGSGTQLSVL.

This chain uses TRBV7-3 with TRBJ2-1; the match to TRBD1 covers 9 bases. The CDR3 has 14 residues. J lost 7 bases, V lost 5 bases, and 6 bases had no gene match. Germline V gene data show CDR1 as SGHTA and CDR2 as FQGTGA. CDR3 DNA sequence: TGTGCCAGCAGCCGGGACAGGGTCGATAATGAGCAGTTCTTC. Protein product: CASSRDRVDNEQFF. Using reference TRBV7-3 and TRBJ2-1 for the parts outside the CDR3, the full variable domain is GAGVSQTPSNKVTEKGKYVELRCDPISGHTALYWYRQSLGQGPEFLIYFQGTGAADDSGLPNDRFFAVRPEGSVSTLKIQRTERGDSAVYLCASSRDRVDNEQFFGPGTRLTVL.

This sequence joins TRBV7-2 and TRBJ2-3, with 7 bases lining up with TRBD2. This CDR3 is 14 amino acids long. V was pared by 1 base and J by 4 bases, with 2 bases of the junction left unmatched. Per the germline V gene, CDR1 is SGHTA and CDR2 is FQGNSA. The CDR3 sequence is CASSLGAGADTQYF. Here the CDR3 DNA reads TGTGCCAGCAGCTTAGGTGCGGGGGCAGATACGCAGTATTTT.

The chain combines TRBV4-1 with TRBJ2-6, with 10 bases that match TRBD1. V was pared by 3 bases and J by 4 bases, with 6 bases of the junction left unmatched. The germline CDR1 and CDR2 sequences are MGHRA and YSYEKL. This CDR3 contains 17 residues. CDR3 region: CASSQAGTGVGANVLTF. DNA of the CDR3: TGCGCCAGCAGCCAGGCCGGGACAGGGGTGGGGGCCAACGTCCTGACTTTC.

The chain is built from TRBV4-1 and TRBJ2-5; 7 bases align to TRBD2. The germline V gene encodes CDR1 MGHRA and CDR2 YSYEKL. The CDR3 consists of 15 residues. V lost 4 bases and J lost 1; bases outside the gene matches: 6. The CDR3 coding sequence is TGCGCCAGCAGCCGGGCGGGGGTCCCCCAAGAGACCCAGTACTTC. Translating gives CASSRAGVPQETQYF.